This T cell receptor beta chain was recorded in a study of response to subunit inactivated influenza vaccine. Study observations and caveats: The authors offered the suggestion that each seasonal influenza vaccination recruits few new T cells.

This clonotype came up many times. Antigen specificity is unknown. TCRdb reanalysed the RT-PCR reads using MiXCR and keeps one entry per CDR3 protein. The data show fewer than 400,000 distinct CDR3 sequences, less than 25% seen once. Unmatched junction bases numbered 9, after V lost 4 bases and J lost 7 bases. CDR1 is SGDLS, CDR2 YYNGEE, per germline. The CDR3 totals 15 residues. The sample was PBMCs from blood, taken 21 months after vaccination. The TCR was taken from a man aged 50-75 years who received an inactivated influenza vaccine. The V call is TRBV9, the J call TRBJ1-4; 8 bases fit TRBD1. The DNA for the CDR3 is TGTGCCAGCAGCACGGGACAGGAATTAGGTGAAAAACTGTTTTTT. Encoded protein: CASSTGQELGEKLFF.